This TCR beta chain was obtained from a study of Graves' ophthalmopathy and Graves' hyperthyroidism. Study-wide findings and caveats: Blood also carried most expanded thyroid clonotypes exceeding 0.001 frequency.

Having ophthalmopathy, the donors showed moderate-to-severe activity, CAS ≥3 and NOSPECS ≥4, with disease lasting under 3 months. Excluded: other autoimmune disease, uncontrolled infection, pregnancy or lactation. Diagnostic conclusions were grounded in clinical symptoms, serum thyroxine, TRAb, thyroid ultrasound and orbital computed tomography. This CDR3 has 14 residues. Germline-derived CDR1 and CDR2 are DFQATT and SNEGSKA (reference sequence). V shed 1 base, J shed 5 bases, and the junction held 4 bases outside the gene matches. Of note for this clonotype: Antigen: not known.

Amplified material comprised TCR beta CDR3 regions derived from RNA transcripts. Amplification began with first-round RT-PCR using HTBI primers, then second-round multiplex PCR was performed. TCRdb reanalysed the multiplex PCR reads using MiXCR and keeps one entry per CDR3 protein. The sample contains about 170,000 distinct CDR3 sequences, over 35% of which appear only once. The sample consisted of peripheral blood. The clonotype was recovered from a woman in her 40s with Graves' ophthalmopathy. This chain uses TRBV20-1 with TRBJ1-5, with 8 bases identical to TRBD1. The CDR3 is CSARGGRGHQPQHF. The CDR3 DNA is TGCAGTGCTAGAGGGGGCAGGGGGCATCAGCCCCAGCATTTT.